This passage covers 9 T cell receptor beta chains from one sample sequenced in a study of CD8+ T cells in alopecia areata. Sequencing relied on a cDNA template that was reverse transcribed from extracted RNA. Measured with immunoSEQ multiplex PCR; TCRdb has only the in-frame clones, and not every one. The sample contains 210,000 or so clones, under 70% of which appear only once. The treatment: oral pan-JAK inhibitor, 5-10 mg twice daily. The sample in question was CD4+ T cells sorted from blood, obtained around week 42, from a patient treated with tofacitinib. Source of these receptors: a human donor with alopecia areata.

As for this clone: Distinct nucleotide sequences in the sample also encode this CDR3. V and J are TRBV19 and TRBJ1-1, with D unresolved. The CDR3 runs to 11 residues. Germline V gene data show CDR1 as LNHDA and CDR2 as SQIVND (reference sequence). V gave up 2 bases and J gave up 9 bases, with 7 bases separating them. CDR3 amino acids: CASSIMGKAFF. CDR3 coding DNA: TGTGCCAGTAGTATAATGGGAAAAGCTTTCTTT.

The rearrangement joins TRBV27 to TRBJ2-1; 7 bases fit TRBD2. The germline gives CDR1 MNHEY, CDR2 SMNVEV (reference sequence). The junction had 17 bases not matched to a gene; V was cut back by 10 bases and J by 8 bases. The CDR3 is 15 residues long. The CDR3 DNA sequence: TGTGCCACCCACCTAAGGAGCGGGGTTTTAGATGAGCAGTTCTTC. This sequence encodes CATHLRSGVLDEQFF.

The chain is built from TRBV29-1 and TRBJ2-7, with D uncertain. With 1 base removed from V and 0 bases from J, the gap between germline ends came to 7 bases. The V gene's germline CDR1 is SQVTM and CDR2 ANQGSEA. The CDR3 has 13 residues. The CDR3 region has the DNA TGCAGCGTTGAAGGGAAATACTCCTACGAGCAGTACTTC. Translating it yields CSVEGKYSYEQYF.

Only a few counts were recorded for this clone. At the DNA level, this CDR3 is encoded by other sequences in the same sample as well. V usage is TRBV7-7 and J usage is TRBJ2-1; D tentatively reads TRBD1 or TRBD2 (5 bases each). Germline CDR1 and CDR2: SSHAT and FNYEAQ (reference sequence). CDR3 length equals 13 residues. The V and J ends lost 5 bases and 6 bases respectively, with 11 bases between them. In DNA form, the CDR3 reads TGTGCCAGCAGCACGGGACGGGGCAATGAGCAGTTCTTC. It specifies CASSTGRGNEQFF. The full variable domain, its missing parts supplied by reference TRBV7-7 and TRBJ2-1, is GAGVSQSPRYKVTKRGQDVTLRCDPISSHATLYWYQQALGQGPEFLTYFNYEAQPDKSGLPSDRFSAERPEGSISTLTIQRTEQRDSAMYRCASSTGRGNEQFFGPGTRLTVL.

V and J are TRBV11-2 and TRBJ1-2; D gene ambiguous. Germline CDR1 reads SGHAT; CDR2 reads FQNNGV. CDR3 length equals 13 residues. V was trimmed by 1 base and J by 5 bases, leaving 8 bases between them. The CDR3, as DNA: TGTGCCAGCAGCTTAGGGGCAGTGTATGGCTACACCTTC. Protein product: CASSLGAVYGYTF.

The chain recombines TRBV19 with TRBJ1-2; 9 bases are a match to TRBD1. The junction had 15 bases not matched to a gene; V was cut back by 4 bases and J by 3 bases. Germline V gene data show CDR1 as LNHDA and CDR2 as SQIVND (reference sequence). The CDR3 consists of 18 residues. This CDR3 reads CASSTGQGATFSDYGYTF. The DNA of the CDR3 is TGTGCCAGTAGTACGGGACAGGGAGCTACCTTTTCTGACTATGGCTACACCTTC. The variable domain in full, with the rest retrieved from reference TRBV19 and TRBJ1-2, is DGGITQSPKYLFRKEGQNVTLSCEQNLNHDAMYWYRQDPGQGLRLIYYSQIVNDFQKGDIAEGYSVSREKKESFPLTVTSAQKNPTAFYLCASSTGQGATFSDYGYTFGSGTRLTVV.

This sequence joins TRBV29-1 and TRBJ1-1; TRBD1 matches at 9 bases. The CDR3 covers 14 residues. Germline trimming cut 1 base from V and 7 bases from J; bases unmatched to any gene: 7. Germline values: CDR1 SQVTM, CDR2 ANQGSEA. This chain's CDR3 is CSVEAGQGNDEAFF. The DNA for the CDR3 is TGCAGCGTTGAAGCTGGACAGGGGAACGATGAAGCTTTCTTT.

As concerns this clone: A junction end diverges from the germline sequence, so it may reflect a read error. The CDR3 nucleotides read TGCAGCGTCCTAACAGGAGTCTCCAACAATGAGCAGTTCTTC. This encodes CSVLTGVSNNEQFF. The gene calls are TRBV29-1 and TRBJ2-1, with a tentative D call TRBD1 (5 bases). The CDR3 is 14 residues long. The germline gives CDR1 SQVTM, CDR2 ANQGSEA.

The chain links TRBV10-3 to TRBJ1-5, with a weak D call TRBD1 (6 bases). Germline lookup yields CDR1 ENHRY and CDR2 SYGVKD. Between the trimmed V and J ends, which lost 3 bases and 6 bases, there was a span of 12 bases. The CDR3 runs 14 residues. The CDR3 DNA follows: TGTGCCATCAGTGATATGGGGGGCGGTCAGCCCCAGCATTTT. It encodes CAISDMGGGQPQHF.